These T cell receptor beta chains were read from a single sample in a study of Ad26.COV2.S vaccination and SARS-CoV-2 variants. Assay used: immunoSEQ multiplex PCR; TCRdb lists only in-frame clones, some missing. There are about 390,000 clones in the sample; approximately 91% occur only once, and roughly 3% lies in the top ten. The specimen was peripheral blood, collected in a trial of Ad26.COV2.S vaccine versus placebo. The receptors originated from a person between 18 and 65 years old who received the Ad26.COV2.S COVID-19 vaccine or a placebo. Each CDR3 is given with its conserved first and last residue. A D gene is named only where the DNA matches it firmly. A clone size is listed for some rows: how often the clone was seen (once, few, many), or a class if it is expanded.

d_gene: TRBD1
abundance: .
j_gene: TRBJ2-2
v_gene: TRBV19
CDR3nt: TGTGCCAGTAAGGAGAAATGGACAGGCGGACCCGGGGAGCTGTTTTTT
CDR3aa: CASKEKWTGGPGELFF

d_gene: .
abundance: .
j_gene: TRBJ1-2
v_gene: TRBV20-1
CDR3nt: TGCAGTGCCGGAAGTGTGGCCTACTTC
CDR3aa: CSAGSVAYF

d_gene: .
abundance: .
j_gene: TRBJ2-1
v_gene: TRBV15
CDR3nt: TGTGCCACCAGCAGAGATGCCCCCTCCCACAATGAGCAGTTCTTC
CDR3aa: CATSRDAPSHNEQFF

d_gene: .
abundance: .
j_gene: TRBJ2-2
v_gene: TRBV5-4
CDR3nt: TGTGCCAGCAGCGCCCTTCTGAGGGACGGGGAGCTGTTTTTT
CDR3aa: CASSALLRDGELFF

d_gene: .
abundance: .
j_gene: TRBJ1-2
v_gene: TRBV19
CDR3nt: TGTGCCAGTAGTATCCCAGGGAGCCGAGGCTACACCTTC
CDR3aa: CASSIPGSRGYTF

d_gene: TRBD1
abundance: .
j_gene: TRBJ1-5
v_gene: TRBV6-5
CDR3nt: TGTGCCAGCAGTCGGGACAGGGGAGGAAATCAGCCCCAGCATTTT
CDR3aa: CASSRDRGGNQPQHF

d_gene: .
abundance: .
j_gene: TRBJ2-7
v_gene: TRBV4-3
CDR3nt: TGCGCCAGCAGCCAAGAAGGCCACTCTTACTACGAGCAGTACTTC
CDR3aa: CASSQEGHSYYEQYF

d_gene: TRBD1
abundance: .
j_gene: TRBJ1-5
v_gene: TRBV19
CDR3nt: TGTGCCAGCGGGACAAGGGGGCTTTATCAGCCCCAGCATTTT
CDR3aa: CASGTRGLYQPQHF

d_gene: TRBD1
abundance: .
j_gene: TRBJ2-5
v_gene: TRBV5-6
CDR3nt: TGTGCCAGCAGCCAAGAGACAGGGGTGAGAGGTATCCAGTACTTC
CDR3aa: CASSQETGVRGIQYF

d_gene: .
abundance: .
j_gene: TRBJ1-2
v_gene: TRBV9
CDR3nt: TGTGCCAGCAGCGTAGGGGGTTGGGGAGTAGTTGGCTACACCTTC
CDR3aa: CASSVGGWGVVGYTF

d_gene: .
abundance: once
j_gene: TRBJ2-3
v_gene: TRBV19
CDR3nt: TGTGCCAGTAGTCCAGATCTTAGGATGGGGACAGATACGCAGTATTTT
CDR3aa: CASSPDLRMGTDTQYF

d_gene: .
abundance: .
j_gene: TRBJ2-4
v_gene: TRBV23-1
CDR3nt: TGCGCCAGCTATCAGGGAAACATTCAGTACTTC
CDR3aa: CASYQGNIQYF

d_gene: .
abundance: .
j_gene: TRBJ1-3
v_gene: TRBV19
CDR3nt: TGTGCCAGTAGTATAGATGGGTCTGCCGGAAACACCATATATTTT
CDR3aa: CASSIDGSAGNTIYF

d_gene: .
abundance: .
j_gene: TRBJ2-5
v_gene: TRBV18
CDR3nt: TGTGCCAGCTCACCGGGCAGACAAGAGACCCAGTACTTC
CDR3aa: CASSPGRQETQYF

d_gene: .
abundance: .
j_gene: TRBJ1-2
v_gene: TRBV11-2
CDR3nt: TGTGCCAGCAGCTTAGATCAACAAAGGGGCTACACCTTC
CDR3aa: CASSLDQQRGYTF

d_gene: .
abundance: .
j_gene: TRBJ1-6
v_gene: TRBV30
CDR3nt: TGTGCCGGTAGGGGCGCCTCGCTCGTTAATTCACCCCTCCACTTT
CDR3aa: CAGRGASLVNSPLHF

d_gene: .
abundance: .
j_gene: TRBJ1-5
v_gene: TRBV19
CDR3nt: TGTGCCAGTAGTATAGATTTAAGCAGGGTCGGGATTTCGGAGCCCCAGCATTTT
CDR3aa: CASSIDLSRVGISEPQHF

d_gene: TRBD1
abundance: .
j_gene: TRBJ1-2
v_gene: TRBV20-1
CDR3nt: TGCAGTGCCACAGGGGGTAGGGGCTACACCTTC
CDR3aa: CSATGGRGYTF

d_gene: TRBD2
abundance: .
j_gene: TRBJ2-1
v_gene: TRBV4-3
CDR3nt: TGCGCCAGCAGCCAAGGACTAGCGGGAAACAATGAGCAGTTCTTC
CDR3aa: CASSQGLAGNNEQFF

d_gene: .
abundance: .
j_gene: TRBJ2-3
v_gene: TRBV20-1
CDR3nt: TGCCGCGGGGCAGATACGCAGTATTTT
CDR3aa: CRGADTQYF

d_gene: .
abundance: few
j_gene: TRBJ1-6
v_gene: TRBV27
CDR3nt: TGTGCCAGCAGTTTGGGTCATACAAGCTCCTATAATTCACCCCTCCACTTT
CDR3aa: CASSLGHTSSYNSPLHF

d_gene: TRBD1
abundance: .
j_gene: TRBJ1-2
v_gene: TRBV7-6
CDR3nt: TGTGCCAGCAGCTTAGTTACAGGGGGCGCGGGGTTTAACTATGGCTACACCTTC
CDR3aa: CASSLVTGGAGFNYGYTF

d_gene: TRBD1
abundance: .
j_gene: TRBJ1-2
v_gene: TRBV7-2
CDR3nt: TGTGCCAGCAGCGAAGGTCCGGGACAGGGGAAGAGCTACACCTTC
CDR3aa: CASSEGPGQGKSYTF

d_gene: .
abundance: once
j_gene: TRBJ1-1
v_gene: TRBV27
CDR3nt: TGTGCCAGCAGTCTCCCTGGGAGTGAAGCTTTCTTT
CDR3aa: CASSLPGSEAFF

d_gene: .
abundance: .
j_gene: TRBJ1-2
v_gene: TRBV12-3/TRBV12-4
CDR3nt: TGTGCCAGCAGTTTAAAGGCAGACATTGGCTACACCTTC
CDR3aa: CASSLKADIGYTF

d_gene: .
abundance: once
j_gene: TRBJ1-1
v_gene: TRBV5-1
CDR3nt: TGCGCCAGCAGCTGGGAAACGAACACTGAAGCTTTCTTT
CDR3aa: CASSWETNTEAFF

d_gene: .
abundance: .
j_gene: TRBJ1-6
v_gene: TRBV6-5
CDR3nt: TGTGCCAGCAGGACATTGGGGGACACAAATTCACCCCTCCACTTT
CDR3aa: CASRTLGDTNSPLHF

d_gene: .
abundance: .
j_gene: TRBJ2-7
v_gene: TRBV6-5
CDR3nt: TGTGCCAGCAGTTTTCCAACAGCCGAACCTTCCTACGAGCAGTACTTC
CDR3aa: CASSFPTAEPSYEQYF

d_gene: .
abundance: .
j_gene: TRBJ2-7
v_gene: TRBV6-5
CDR3nt: TGTGCCAGCAACGAAGGCGGGGTCCCCTCCTACGAGCAGTACTTC
CDR3aa: CASNEGGVPSYEQYF

d_gene: .
abundance: .
j_gene: TRBJ2-7
v_gene: TRBV5-6
CDR3nt: TGTGCCAGCAGTCAGAGGGCAGGGGCCTACGAGCAGTACTTC
CDR3aa: CASSQRAGAYEQYF

d_gene: .
abundance: once
j_gene: TRBJ1-4
v_gene: TRBV5-1
CDR3nt: TGCGCCAGCAGCTTTTCCTCGGGGAACCGATTTGAAGAACTGTTTTTT
CDR3aa: CASSFSSGNRFEELFF

d_gene: .
abundance: .
j_gene: TRBJ1-2
v_gene: TRBV3-1/TRBV3-2
CDR3nt: TGTGCCAGCAGCCAAGAGGACGGGTATGGCTACACCTTC
CDR3aa: CASSQEDGYGYTF

d_gene: .
abundance: .
j_gene: TRBJ1-6
v_gene: TRBV4-1
CDR3nt: TGCGCCAGCAGCCAAGATCGGGGGGGCGCGAAATCACCCCTCCACTTT
CDR3aa: CASSQDRGGAKSPLHF

d_gene: .
abundance: .
j_gene: TRBJ1-3
v_gene: TRBV19
CDR3nt: TGTGCCAGTAGTCCCCGGGCAGACTACTCTGGAAACACCATATATTTT
CDR3aa: CASSPRADYSGNTIYF

d_gene: .
abundance: .
j_gene: TRBJ1-1
v_gene: TRBV10-3
CDR3nt: TGTGCCATCAGTGGGACGGGGCCGAACACTGAAGCTTTCTTT
CDR3aa: CAISGTGPNTEAFF

d_gene: .
abundance: once
j_gene: TRBJ2-2
v_gene: TRBV5-4
CDR3nt: TGTGCCAGCAGGCCCATGGGGGCAGTTAACACCGGGGAGCTGTTTTTT
CDR3aa: CASRPMGAVNTGELFF

d_gene: .
abundance: .
j_gene: TRBJ1-4
v_gene: TRBV7-2
CDR3nt: TGTGCCAGCAGCTTAGGTCCGGATGCAACTAATGAAAAACTGTTTTTT
CDR3aa: CASSLGPDATNEKLFF

d_gene: TRBD2
abundance: .
j_gene: TRBJ2-7
v_gene: TRBV4-1
CDR3nt: TGCGCCAGCAGCCTTAGGTCGGGGGGGTCCTACGAGCAGTACTTC
CDR3aa: CASSLRSGGSYEQYF

d_gene: .
abundance: .
j_gene: TRBJ2-6
v_gene: TRBV5-1
CDR3nt: TGCGCCAGCAGCTTGGGGAGTGGGGGCGCTGGGGCCAACGTCCTGACTTTC
CDR3aa: CASSLGSGGAGANVLTF

d_gene: TRBD1
abundance: .
j_gene: TRBJ1-1
v_gene: TRBV6-5
CDR3nt: TGTGCCAGCACCCAGACAGGGGCCCTCTTCTTT
CDR3aa: CASTQTGALFF

d_gene: .
abundance: .
j_gene: TRBJ1-2
v_gene: TRBV5-6
CDR3nt: TGTGCCAGCAGCGAACCCGGGGACTATGGCTACACCTTC
CDR3aa: CASSEPGDYGYTF

d_gene: .
abundance: .
j_gene: TRBJ2-7
v_gene: TRBV6-1
CDR3nt: TGTGCCAGCAGTGAAGCGGCAGGGCTCTACGAGCAGTACTTC
CDR3aa: CASSEAAGLYEQYF

d_gene: TRBD2
abundance: .
j_gene: TRBJ2-1
v_gene: TRBV2
CDR3nt: TGTGCCAGCAGTGGGACTAGCGGGGGGTTGGTCAATGAGCAGTTCTTC
CDR3aa: CASSGTSGGLVNEQFF

d_gene: .
abundance: .
j_gene: TRBJ2-7
v_gene: TRBV5-5
CDR3nt: TGTGCCAGCAGCTTTAGTCTCGTAGAATACGAGCAGTACTTC
CDR3aa: CASSFSLVEYEQYF

d_gene: .
abundance: once
j_gene: TRBJ2-5
v_gene: TRBV6-1
CDR3nt: TGTGCCAGCAGTGAGCCTTGGCACCTCGAAGAGACCCAGTACTTC
CDR3aa: CASSEPWHLEETQYF

d_gene: .
abundance: .
j_gene: TRBJ1-2
v_gene: TRBV5-1
CDR3nt: TGCGCCAGCAGCCCCCGGAGGTCGGGTGGCTACACCTTC
CDR3aa: CASSPRRSGGYTF

d_gene: TRBD2
abundance: .
j_gene: TRBJ2-3
v_gene: TRBV4-1
CDR3nt: TGCGCCAGCAGCCTCCAGACTAGCGGGGGCACAGATACGCAGTATTTT
CDR3aa: CASSLQTSGGTDTQYF

d_gene: TRBD2
abundance: .
j_gene: TRBJ2-3
v_gene: TRBV5-4
CDR3nt: TGTGCCAGCAGCTTCCCTAGCGGGGGGGCGGATACGCAGTATTTT
CDR3aa: CASSFPSGGADTQYF

d_gene: .
abundance: .
j_gene: TRBJ2-2
v_gene: TRBV7-2
CDR3nt: TGTGCCAGCAGCTTAACGCCGACGGCATTCAACACCGGGGAGCTGTTTTTT
CDR3aa: CASSLTPTAFNTGELFF

d_gene: .
abundance: once
j_gene: TRBJ1-5
v_gene: TRBV24-1
CDR3nt: TGTGCCACCAGTGATTTGCAGGGGTTTATACGTAGCAATCAGCCCCAGCATTTT
CDR3aa: CATSDLQGFIRSNQPQHF

d_gene: TRBD1
abundance: .
j_gene: TRBJ1-1
v_gene: TRBV10-1
CDR3nt: TGCGCCAGCAGTGGGGACAGGGCGGGAGAAGCTTTCTTT
CDR3aa: CASSGDRAGEAFF

d_gene: TRBD2
abundance: .
j_gene: TRBJ2-1
v_gene: TRBV10-3
CDR3nt: TGTGCCATCAGTCAAGCGGGGGCTTACTACAATGAGCAGTTCTTC
CDR3aa: CAISQAGAYYNEQFF